This T cell receptor beta chain was observed in a study of T cell changes during pregnancy in multiple sclerosis. The protocol was immunoSEQ multiplex PCR, while the TCRdb copy is restricted to in-frame clones and leaves out a portion. The sample lists under 80,000 clones, around 92% occurring once. Looked up from germline, CDR1 is ENHRY and CDR2 is SYGVKD. After removal of 10 bases from V and 0 bases from J, the junction contained 6 bases not matched to a gene. The CDR3 is 13 amino acids. This chain joins TRBV10-3 and TRBJ2-7; TRBD2 matches 7 bases. The TCR originated in a female donor with multiple sclerosis, enrolled in a pregnancy study. Source: peripheral blood, taken before pregnancy. This CDR3 reads CATAAGSSYEQYF. The CDR3, as DNA: TGTGCCACCGCAGCGGGAAGCTCCTACGAGCAGTACTTC.